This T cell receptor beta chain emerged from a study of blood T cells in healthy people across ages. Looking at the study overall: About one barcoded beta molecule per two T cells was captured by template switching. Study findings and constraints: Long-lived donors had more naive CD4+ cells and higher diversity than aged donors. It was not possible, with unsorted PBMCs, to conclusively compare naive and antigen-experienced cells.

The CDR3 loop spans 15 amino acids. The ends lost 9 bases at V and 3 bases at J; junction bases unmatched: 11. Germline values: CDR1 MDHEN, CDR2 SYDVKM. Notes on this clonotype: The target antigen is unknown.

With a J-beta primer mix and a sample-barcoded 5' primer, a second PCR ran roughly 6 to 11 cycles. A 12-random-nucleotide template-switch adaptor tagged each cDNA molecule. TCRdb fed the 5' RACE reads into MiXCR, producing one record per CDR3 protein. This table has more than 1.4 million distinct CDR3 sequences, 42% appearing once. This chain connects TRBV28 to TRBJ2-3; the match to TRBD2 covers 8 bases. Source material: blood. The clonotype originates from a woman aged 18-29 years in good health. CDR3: CASGTGGALTDTQYF. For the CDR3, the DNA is TGTGCCAGTGGGACCGGGGGGGCCCTGACAGATACGCAGTATTTT. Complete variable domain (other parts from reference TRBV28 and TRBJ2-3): DVKVTQSSRYLVKRTGEKVFLECVQDMDHENMFWYRQDPGLGLRLIYFSYDVKMKEKGDIPEGYSVSREKKERFSLILESASTNQTSMYLCASGTGGALTDTQYFGPGTRLTVL.